A selection of T cell receptor beta chains follows, all from one sample in a study of OX40 agonist ivuxolimab in advanced cancers. Method: immunoSEQ multiplex PCR; TCRdb's copy keeps in-frame clones and lacks some. Counted here are over 45,000 clones, roughly 86% occurring once; the ten biggest clones make up around 1%. The material was CD4+ or CD8+ T cells sorted from blood, obtained in a trial of the OX40 agonist ivuxolimab. The receptors shown here come from an adult with an advanced solid tumor such as melanoma, head and neck, liver or kidney cancer. The CDR3 runs from the conserved cysteine through the conserved F or W. Fields, in order: J gene, V gene, D gene, clone size, CDR3 protein, CDR3 DNA. A D gene is named only where the DNA matches it firmly. The size of a clone is reported for some rows only, either as once, few or many, or as a class for expanded clones.

>TRBJ2-2|TRBV11-3|TRBD2|.
CASSLAGLAGRTGELFF
TGTGCCAGCAGCTTAGCCGGACTAGCGGGGCGAACCGGGGAGCTGTTTTTT
>TRBJ1-1|TRBV5-1|TRBD1|many
CASSAGGNMNTEAFF
TGCGCCAGCAGCGCAGGGGGGAACATGAACACTGAAGCTTTCTTT
>TRBJ2-7|TRBV5-1|.|.
CASSLEGGALYEQYF
TGCGCCAGCAGCTTAGAAGGGGGAGCCCTATACGAGCAGTACTTC
>TRBJ1-2|TRBV18|TRBD1|.
CASSKFIDREDGYTF
TGTGCCAGCTCAAAGTTTATCGACAGGGAGGATGGCTACACCTTC
>TRBJ1-1|TRBV4-1|.|.
CASSQDWGTEAFF
TGCGCCAGCAGCCAAGATTGGGGGACTGAAGCTTTCTTT
>TRBJ2-7|TRBV7-2|.|.
CASSARSFNEQYF
TGTGCCAGCAGCGCCCGCAGTTTCAACGAGCAGTACTTC
>TRBJ1-2|TRBV19|.|.
CASRVAGVNGYTF
TGTGCCAGTAGGGTTGCAGGGGTTAATGGCTACACCTTC
>TRBJ1-1|TRBV2|.|.
CATLPQGLGEAFF
TGTGCCACCCTCCCCCAGGGGCTCGGGGAAGCTTTCTTT
>TRBJ2-7|TRBV18|.|.
CASSPSAGLYEQYF
TGTGCCAGCTCACCATCCGCCGGGTTATACGAGCAGTACTTC
>TRBJ1-2|TRBV5-4|TRBD1|.
CASSREGQGPFGGYTF
TGTGCCAGCAGTCGGGAGGGACAGGGCCCCTTTGGTGGCTACACCTTC
>TRBJ2-5|TRBV5-6|.|.
CASSLPGEVLETQYF
TGTGCCAGCAGCTTACCAGGGGAGGTATTAGAGACCCAGTACTTC
>TRBJ2-7|TRBV7-2|TRBD1|.
CASSRPGQGDEQYF
TGTGCCAGCAGCCGACCGGGACAGGGCGACGAGCAGTACTTC
>TRBJ2-7|TRBV6-1|.|.
CASSEASASSYEQYF
TGTGCCAGCAGTGAAGCGTCGGCTTCATCCTACGAGCAGTACTTC
>TRBJ1-2|TRBV28|.|.
CASSFGGQLYGYTF
TGTGCCAGCAGTTTCGGAGGACAGCTTTATGGCTACACCTTC
>TRBJ1-2|TRBV2|.|.
CASSHTYGYTF
TGTGCCAGCAGCCACACATATGGCTACACCTTC
>TRBJ1-6|TRBV19|TRBD1|.
CASSIDGGQGFSYNSPLHF
TGTGCCAGTAGTATAGATGGAGGACAGGGATTCTCCTATAATTCACCCCTCCACTTT
>TRBJ2-3|TRBV2|TRBD2|.
CASIANGGLVADTQYF
TGTGCCAGCATTGCGAATGGGGGACTAGTCGCAGATACGCAGTATTTT
>TRBJ2-5|TRBV6-4|TRBD1|few
CASRGTGVKETQYF
TGTGCCAGCAGGGGGACAGGGGTAAAAGAGACCCAGTACTTC
>TRBJ2-7|TRBV7-8|.|.
CASSLAGGSYEQYF
TGTGCCAGCAGCTTAGCTGGAGGCTCCTACGAGCAGTACTTC
>TRBJ2-2|TRBV7-9|.|.
CASSLGSNTGELFF
TGTGCCAGCAGCTTAGGTAGCAACACCGGGGAGCTGTTTTTT
>TRBJ1-2|TRBV2|.|.
CASSEALTAGGYTF
TGTGCCAGCAGTGAAGCGTTGACAGCTGGTGGCTACACCTTC
>TRBJ2-1|TRBV7-2|TRBD2|once
CASSLRSPSGGVTTQFF
TGTGCCAGCAGCTTAAGGTCCCCTAGCGGGGGAGTAACAACCCAGTTCTTC
>TRBJ1-5|TRBV6-5|.|.
CASSSRGPNQPQHF
TGTGCCAGCTCGTCCAGGGGACCCAATCAGCCCCAGCATTTT
>TRBJ1-5|TRBV2|.|few
CASSGTAQPQHF
TGTGCCAGCAGTGGGACAGCCCAGCCCCAGCATTTT
>TRBJ1-2|TRBV29-1|.|.
CSVVNTHVNYGYTF
TGCAGCGTTGTAAACACGCACGTCAACTATGGCTACACCTTC
>TRBJ2-1|TRBV21-1|.|.
CASRKSRAYNEQFF
TGTGCCAGCCGCAAATCTCGCGCCTACAATGAGCAGTTCTTC
>TRBJ1-2|TRBV6-5|TRBD1|.
CASSYSGLRGNGGYTF
TGTGCCAGCAGTTACTCGGGGCTCAGGGGGAACGGGGGCTACACCTTC
>TRBJ2-1|TRBV5-4|.|.
CASSPAASADHEQFF
TGTGCCAGCAGCCCGGCGGCTAGCGCCGATCATGAGCAGTTCTTC
>TRBJ1-5|TRBV12-5|.|.
CASGTRQGNSNQPQHF
TGTGCTAGTGGTACCAGGCAGGGGAATAGCAATCAGCCCCAGCATTTT